Below, 8 T cell receptor beta chains from the same sample are listed, as sequenced in a study of technical replicates of blood from several donors. Using immunoSEQ multiplex PCR, the repertoire was profiled, and TCRdb retains in-frame clones only, with some absent. In the table there are some 82,000 clones, 97% of which are singletons. Sequenced sample: T cells isolated from PBMCs. Source of these receptors: a human donor in good health.

This sequence joins TRBV4-1 and TRBJ1-1; maybe TRBD1 (6 bases). Trimming removed 4 bases from V and 0 bases from J, with 18 bases in between. The CDR3 runs 17 residues. Germline CDR1 and CDR2: MGHRA and YSYEKL. CDR3 residues: CASSPLSGAAMNTEAFF. The CDR3 DNA sequence: TGCGCCAGCAGCCCTCTTTCAGGGGCTGCGATGAACACTGAAGCTTTCTTT.

The chain carries TRBV21-1 and TRBJ2-7; the table's D call TRBD1 went unverified against the DNA. TRBV21-1 is designated a pseudogene. The CDR3 length is 17 residues. CDR3 coding DNA: TGTGCCAGCAGCAAAGCGGTACAGGGCCGCGAGATCTACGAGCAGTACTTC. Translated: CASSKAVQGREIYEQYF.

This sequence joins TRBV2 and TRBJ1-1; D perhaps matches TRBD1 (5 bases). The CDR3 loop spans 12 amino acids. Trimming removed 9 bases from V and 9 bases from J, with 17 bases in between. The V gene's germline CDR1 is SNHLY and CDR2 FYNNEI. In nucleotides, the CDR3 is TGTGCCAGAGGAGGGGAGACTAGCCAAGCTTTCTTT. Translation: CARGGETSQAFF.

The chain employs TRBV7-9 and TRBJ2-7; D is unresolved. The CDR3 spans 12 residues. V was shortened by 3 bases and J by 2 bases, with 5 bases between the two germline ends. The V gene's germline CDR1 is SEHNR and CDR2 FQNEAQ (reference sequence). Here the CDR3 reads CASSFVAYEQYF. For the CDR3, the DNA is TGTGCCAGCAGCTTTGTCGCCTACGAGCAGTACTTC. Together with reference TRBV7-9 and TRBJ2-7, the CDR3 gives the full variable domain: DTGVSQNPRHKITKRGQNVTFRCDPISEHNRLYWYRQTLGQGPEFLTYFQNEAQLEKSRLLSDRFSAERPKGSFSTLEIQRTEQGDSAMYLCASSFVAYEQYFGPGTRLTVT.

CDR3 protein: CASSYGGGGNTIYF. The CDR3 nucleotides are TGTGCCAGCAGTTACGGGGGAGGCGGAAACACCATATATTTT. The V gene is TRBV6-5, the J gene TRBJ1-3; possibly TRBD1 for D (5 bases). CDR3 length: 14 amino acids. The germline V and J ends were trimmed by 2 bases and 4 bases, with 9 bases remaining between them. Germline V lookup: CDR1 MNHEY, CDR2 SVGAGI.

This clone came up once. The CDR3 bases are TGTGCCAGCAGCCAAGTCGCCTCCGGGGGGGCCGAAGAGCAGTACTTC. As protein: CASSQVASGGAEEQYF. The J gene is TRBJ2-7, the V gene TRBV4-2; TRBD2 matches at 8 bases. V shed 1 base and J 7 bases; nucleotides not matched to a gene: 12. The CDR3 length is 16 residues. Germline V gene lookup returns CDR1 LGHNA and CDR2 YNFKEQ.

The table lists this clone with a count of one. The V gene is TRBV11-3, the J gene TRBJ2-5, with TRBD2 identical over 7 bases. V gave up 2 bases and J gave up 5 bases; unmatched junction bases: 5. The CDR3 consists of 14 residues. Germline V gene lookup returns CDR1 SGHNT and CDR2 YENEEA. CDR3 sequence reads: CASSLSGGLETQYF. The CDR3 DNA reads as TGTGCCAGCAGCTTATCGGGGGGTTTGGAGACCCAGTACTTC.

CDR3 nucleotides: TGCGCCAGCACCCCGGGACAGTTTAACTATGGCTACACCTTC. It specifies CASTPGQFNYGYTF. The chain uses TRBV5-1 and TRBJ1-2; TRBD1 matches 7 bases. Germline CDR1 reads SGHRS; CDR2 reads YFSETQ. The CDR3 totals 14 residues. J gave up 1 base and V 6 bases, and 6 bases lay outside the gene matches.